A selection of T cell receptor beta chains follows, all from one sample in a study of CD4 T cells in relation to SARS-CoV-2 and coronaviruses. Produced via immunoSEQ multiplex PCR; TCRdb's table is partial and in-frame only. Found here are roughly 61,000 clones, approximately 90% of them singletons; the top ten hold about 1.4%. The material sequenced was memory CD4+ T cells from PBMCs. The receptors were gathered from a human donor in good health. Both conserved end residues are part of each CDR3. D genes are given only for firm matches. Some rows mark clone size as missing; the rest say once, few, many or name a class of expanded clone.

length: 13; J: TRBJ1-5; V: TRBV2; size: .; D: TRBD1; CDR3: CVSRGQGGQPQHF
length: 15; J: TRBJ1-3; V: TRBV15; size: .; D: TRBD1; CDR3: CATSRAGQGGNTIYF
length: 16; J: TRBJ1-4; V: TRBV5-1; size: .; D: .; CDR3: CASSPRGAGRSEKLFF
length: 21; J: TRBJ2-7; V: TRBV7-9; size: .; D: TRBD2; CDR3: CASSIRGLGREKREGTYEQYF
length: 15; J: TRBJ2-2; V: TRBV2; size: .; D: .; CDR3: CASSESPSNTGELFF
length: 9; J: TRBJ1-5; V: TRBV27; size: .; D: .; CDR3: CASSWPQHF
length: 16; J: TRBJ2-1; V: TRBV7-2; size: .; D: TRBD2; CDR3: CASSLVGTSGYNEQFF
length: 15; J: TRBJ1-1; V: TRBV6-5; size: few; D: TRBD1; CDR3: CASSYWAGGKTEAFF
length: 16; J: TRBJ2-3; V: TRBV20-1; size: .; D: TRBD2; CDR3: CSASGLAGGFADTQYF
length: 14; J: TRBJ1-1; V: TRBV14; size: .; D: .; CDR3: CASSQDLRASEAFF
length: 15; J: TRBJ2-2; V: TRBV30; size: .; D: .; CDR3: CASRGGITNTGELFF
length: 15; J: TRBJ1-5; V: TRBV6-1; size: .; D: .; CDR3: CASSEDGGKGQPQHF
length: 14; J: TRBJ2-7; V: TRBV28; size: once; D: TRBD1; CDR3: CASRGPGQGGEQYF
length: 13; J: TRBJ1-1; V: TRBV30; size: once; D: TRBD1; CDR3: CAWRENRGTEAFF
length: 16; J: TRBJ2-5; V: TRBV6-1; size: .; D: .; CDR3: CASSEGGVGGAETQYF
length: 15; J: TRBJ1-4; V: TRBV2; size: once; D: .; CDR3: CASSPQGGTNEKLFF
length: 14; J: TRBJ2-7; V: TRBV5-1; size: .; D: TRBD1; CDR3: CASSGGTGRYEQYF
length: 14; J: TRBJ1-1; V: TRBV2; size: .; D: .; CDR3: CASSESSRVAEAFF
length: 13; J: TRBJ2-7; V: TRBV6-5; size: once; D: .; CDR3: CASTPGQGAHVYF
length: 13; J: TRBJ2-1; V: TRBV30; size: .; D: .; CDR3: CAWSVGTGTGLFF
length: 17; J: TRBJ1-5; V: TRBV3-1/TRBV3-2; size: once; D: .; CDR3: CASSQAFPGWSNQPQHF
length: 15; J: TRBJ2-1; V: TRBV15; size: .; D: TRBD2; CDR3: CATSRGGAGANEQFF
length: 19; J: TRBJ2-1; V: TRBV11-2; size: .; D: TRBD2; CDR3: CASRGPLGTSGSSGNEQFF
length: 14; J: TRBJ2-5; V: TRBV7-8; size: .; D: TRBD1; CDR3: CASSRDRHQETQYF
length: 14; J: TRBJ1-4; V: TRBV2; size: .; D: TRBD1; CDR3: CASRPGQGTEKLFF
length: 15; J: TRBJ2-5; V: TRBV11-2; size: .; D: .; CDR3: CASSLEQRREETQYF
length: 12; J: TRBJ2-3; V: TRBV2; size: .; D: .; CDR3: CASSVLADTQYF
length: 16; J: TRBJ1-5; V: TRBV7-2; size: .; D: .; CDR3: CASSLEGRGGNQPQHF
length: 13; J: TRBJ2-7; V: TRBV7-3; size: .; D: .; CDR3: CASSAGGSYEQYF
length: 15; J: TRBJ2-1; V: TRBV6-5; size: .; D: .; CDR3: CASSYNRGPINEQFF